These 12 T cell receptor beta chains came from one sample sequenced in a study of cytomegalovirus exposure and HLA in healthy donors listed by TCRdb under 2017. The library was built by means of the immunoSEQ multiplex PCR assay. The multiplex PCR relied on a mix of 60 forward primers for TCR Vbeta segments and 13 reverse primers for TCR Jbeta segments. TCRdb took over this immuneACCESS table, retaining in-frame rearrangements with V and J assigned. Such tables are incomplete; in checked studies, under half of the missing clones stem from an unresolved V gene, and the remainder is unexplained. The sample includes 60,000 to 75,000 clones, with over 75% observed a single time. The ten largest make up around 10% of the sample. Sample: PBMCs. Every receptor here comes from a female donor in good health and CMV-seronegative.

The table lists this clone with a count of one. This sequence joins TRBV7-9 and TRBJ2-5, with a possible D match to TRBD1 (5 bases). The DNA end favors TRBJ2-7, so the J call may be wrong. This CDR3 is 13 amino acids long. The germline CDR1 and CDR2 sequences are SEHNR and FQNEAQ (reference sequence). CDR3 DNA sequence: TGTGCCAGCAGCTTAGTGACAGTCGGCGAGCAGTACTTC. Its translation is CASSLVTVGEQYF.

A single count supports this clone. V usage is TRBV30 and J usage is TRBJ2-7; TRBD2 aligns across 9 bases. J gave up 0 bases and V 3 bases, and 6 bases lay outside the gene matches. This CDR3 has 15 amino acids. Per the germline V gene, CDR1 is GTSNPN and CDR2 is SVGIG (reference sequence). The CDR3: CAWSGIAGVSYEQYF. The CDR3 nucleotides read TGTGCCTGGAGCGGGATAGCGGGAGTCTCCTACGAGCAGTACTTC. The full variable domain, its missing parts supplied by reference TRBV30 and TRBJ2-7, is SQTIHQWPATLVQPVGSPLSLECTVEGTSNPNLYWYRQAAGRGLQLLFYSVGIGQISSEVPQNLSASRPQDRQFILSSKKLLLSDSGFYLCAWSGIAGVSYEQYFGPGTRLTVT.

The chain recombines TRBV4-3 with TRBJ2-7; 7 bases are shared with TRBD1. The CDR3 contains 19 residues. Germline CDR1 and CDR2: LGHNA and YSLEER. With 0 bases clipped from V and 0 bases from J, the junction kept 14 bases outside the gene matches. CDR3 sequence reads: CASSQERVAGTAISYEQYF. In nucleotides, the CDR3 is TGCGCCAGCAGCCAAGAGAGGGTTGCCGGGACAGCCATCTCCTACGAGCAGTACTTC.

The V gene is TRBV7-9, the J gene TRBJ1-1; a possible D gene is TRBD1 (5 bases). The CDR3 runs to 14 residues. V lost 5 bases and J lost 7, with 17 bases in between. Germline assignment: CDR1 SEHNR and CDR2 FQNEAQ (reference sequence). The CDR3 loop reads CASSPLGGVDEAFF. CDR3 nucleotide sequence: TGTGCCAGCAGCCCCCTCGGAGGGGTCGATGAAGCTTTCTTT.

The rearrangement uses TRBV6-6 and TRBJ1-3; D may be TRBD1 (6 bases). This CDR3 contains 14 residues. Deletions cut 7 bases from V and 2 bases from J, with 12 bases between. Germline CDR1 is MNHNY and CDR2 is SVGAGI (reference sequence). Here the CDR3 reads CASMGRQAGNTIYF. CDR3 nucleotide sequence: TGTGCCAGCATGGGTAGACAGGCTGGAAACACCATATATTTT.

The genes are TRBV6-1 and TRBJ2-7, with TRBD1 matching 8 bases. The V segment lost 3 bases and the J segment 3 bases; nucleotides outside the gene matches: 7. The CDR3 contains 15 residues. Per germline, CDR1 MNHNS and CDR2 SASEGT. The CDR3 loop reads CASSDRDRLVYEQYF. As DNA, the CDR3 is TGTGCCAGCAGTGACCGGGACAGGTTAGTCTACGAGCAGTACTTC.

In nucleotides, the CDR3 is TGTGCCAGCAGCTTAGGAGCGGGGGGCACAGATACGCAGTATTTT. Translating gives CASSLGAGGTDTQYF. The gene calls are TRBV11-2 and TRBJ2-3; 8 nucleotides agree with TRBD2. The V gene end was trimmed by 1 base and the J gene end by 1 base; junction bases not matched to a gene: 1. The CDR3 has 15 residues. CDR1 and CDR2 from the germline V gene are SGHAT and FQNNGV.

The CDR3, as DNA: TGTGCCAGCAGAAGAGAGAATGAGCAGTTCTTC. This sequence encodes CASRRENEQFF. The chain links TRBV6-4 to TRBJ2-1; D is ambiguous. CDR3 length equals 11 residues. Germline-derived CDR1 and CDR2 are MRHNA and SNTAGT. Trimming pared 6 bases from V and 7 bases from J, leaving 7 bases between.

CDR3 protein: CASSLEATYEQYF. In DNA form, the CDR3 reads TGTGCCAGCAGCCTGGAGGCTACGTACGAGCAGTACTTC. This chain uses TRBV7-6 with TRBJ2-7; D may be TRBD2 (5 bases). Trimming left V 5 bases short and J 4 bases short, with 12 bases between. CDR3 length: 13 amino acids. The germline V gene has CDR1 SGHVS and CDR2 FNYEAQ. Combining the CDR3 with reference TRBV7-6 and TRBJ2-7 gives the whole variable domain GAGVSQSPRYKVTKRGQDVALRCDPISGHVSLYWYRQALGQGPEFLTYFNYEAQQDKSGLPNDRFSAERPEGSISTLTIQRTEQRDSAMYRCASSLEATYEQYFGPGTRLTVT.

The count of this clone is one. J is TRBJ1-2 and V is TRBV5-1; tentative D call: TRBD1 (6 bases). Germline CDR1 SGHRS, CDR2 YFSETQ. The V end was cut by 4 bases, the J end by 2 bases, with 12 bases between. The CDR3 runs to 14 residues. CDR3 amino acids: CASSLNTGNYGYTF. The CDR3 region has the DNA TGCGCCAGCAGCCTAAATACAGGGAACTATGGCTACACCTTC.

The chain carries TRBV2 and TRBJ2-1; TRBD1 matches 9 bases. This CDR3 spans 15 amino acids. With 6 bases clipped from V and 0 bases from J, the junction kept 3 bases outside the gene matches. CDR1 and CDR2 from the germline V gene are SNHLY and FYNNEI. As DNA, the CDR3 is TGTGCCAGCAGGGGGACAGGGAACTCCTACAATGAGCAGTTCTTC. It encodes CASRGTGNSYNEQFF.

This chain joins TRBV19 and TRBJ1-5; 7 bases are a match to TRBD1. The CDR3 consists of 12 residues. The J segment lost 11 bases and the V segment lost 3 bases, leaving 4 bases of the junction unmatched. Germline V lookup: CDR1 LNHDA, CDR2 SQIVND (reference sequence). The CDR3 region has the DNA TGTGCCAGTAGTATCGGAACAGGGGCCCAGCATTTT. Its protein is CASSIGTGAQHF. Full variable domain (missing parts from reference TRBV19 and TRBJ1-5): DGGITQSPKYLFRKEGQNVTLSCEQNLNHDAMYWYRQDPGQGLRLIYYSQIVNDFQKGDIAEGYSVSREKKESFPLTVTSAQKNPTAFYLCASSIGTGAQHFGDGTRLSIL.